The rows below give T cell receptor beta chains drawn from one sample of a study of blood T cell repertoires in COVID-19. The table came from immunoSEQ multiplex PCR; TCRdb's copy has only in-frame clones and leaves some out. In the table there are about 190,000 clones, 82% of which are singletons. Sequenced material: peripheral blood. Source of these receptors: a woman aged 60-75 years with COVID-19, enrolled during active disease. CDR3s leave out the opening cysteine and the closing phenylalanine or tryptophan.

v_call | cdr3_aa
TRBV2 | ASGKGQGAGNTIY
TRBV19 | ASRSTGEANYGYT
TRBV10-3 | AISDGQGETQY
TRBV18 | ASSPPAGGAWTEAF
TRBV28 | ASSLGGYNSPLH
TRBV4-2 | ASSQIGTDNQPQH
TRBV9 | ASSVAGQRGYNEQF
TRBV6-1 | ASSEASGWDYGYT
TRBV5-1 | ASSVDRGLGNTIY
TRBV18 | ASSPRLAGGSYEQY
TRBV7-9 | ASSPYRAGTGELF
TRBV9 | ASSGRTGGNSPLH
TRBV5-5 | ASSGQAWKAEAF
TRBV20-1 | SASPVISYNSPLH
TRBV30 | AWSPLLAGELDTQY
TRBV9 | ASSVVSGQVAF
TRBV7-8 | ASSLARYGYT
TRBV5-8 | ASAPSYNSPLH
TRBV6-5 | ASSYDWDRLSSLH
TRBV11-2 | ASSFGSPTNEQF
TRBV4-2 | ASSQEGQVGQPQH
TRBV4-2 | ASSQDWASDTDTQY
TRBV9 | ASSVEQGGTQY
TRBV28 | ASKGARNSPLH